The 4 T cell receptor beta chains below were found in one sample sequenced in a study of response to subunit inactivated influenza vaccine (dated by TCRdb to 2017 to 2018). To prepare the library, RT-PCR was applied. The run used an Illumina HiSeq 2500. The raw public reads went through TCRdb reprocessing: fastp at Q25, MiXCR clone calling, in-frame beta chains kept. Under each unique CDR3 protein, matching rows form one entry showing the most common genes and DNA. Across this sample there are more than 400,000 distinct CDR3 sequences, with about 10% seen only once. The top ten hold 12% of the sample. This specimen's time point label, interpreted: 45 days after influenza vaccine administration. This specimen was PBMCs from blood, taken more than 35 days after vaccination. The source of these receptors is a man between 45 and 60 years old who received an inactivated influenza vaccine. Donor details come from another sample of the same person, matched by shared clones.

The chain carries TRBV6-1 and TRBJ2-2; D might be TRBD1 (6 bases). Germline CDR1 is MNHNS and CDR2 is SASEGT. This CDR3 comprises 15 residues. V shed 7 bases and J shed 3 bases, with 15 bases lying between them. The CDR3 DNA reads TGTGCCAGCACCAACAGGGTGACGGACACCGGGGAGCTGTTTTTT. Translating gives CASTNRVTDTGELFF.

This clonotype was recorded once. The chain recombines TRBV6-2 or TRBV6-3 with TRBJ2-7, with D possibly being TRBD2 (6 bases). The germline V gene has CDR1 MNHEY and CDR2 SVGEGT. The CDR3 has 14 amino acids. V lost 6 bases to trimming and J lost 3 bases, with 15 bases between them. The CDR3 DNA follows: TGTGCCAGCAGCAGCGGAGGGAGCGTCTACGAGCAGTACTTC. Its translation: CASSSGGSVYEQYF.

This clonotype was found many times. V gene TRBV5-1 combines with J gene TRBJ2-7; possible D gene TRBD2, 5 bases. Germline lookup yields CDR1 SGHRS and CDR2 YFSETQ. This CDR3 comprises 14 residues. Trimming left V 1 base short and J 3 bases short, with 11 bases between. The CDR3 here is CASSLNAGSYEQYF. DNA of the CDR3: TGCGCCAGCAGCTTGAACGCGGGCAGCTACGAGCAGTACTTC.

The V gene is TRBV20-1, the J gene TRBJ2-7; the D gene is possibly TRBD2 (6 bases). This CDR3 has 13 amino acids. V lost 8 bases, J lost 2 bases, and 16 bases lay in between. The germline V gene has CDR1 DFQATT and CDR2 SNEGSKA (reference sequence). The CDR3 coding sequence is TGCAGTACTACTCCACGGGGGACCTACGAGCAGTACTTC. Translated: CSTTPRGTYEQYF.